Detailed here is one TCR beta chain. Its antigen is not identified. This entry comes from a study of siplizumab effects on memory and regulatory T cells. Study results and limitations: Apparently more diverse than memory cells, naive T cells also seemed major alloresponse contributors. Proliferating Tregs' suppressive function in siplizumab cultures went unconfirmed. Among mappable alloreactive CD4+ clones, the Treg-derived fraction averaged around 66% with siplizumab versus 25% to 30% in controls.

The V segment lost 2 bases and the J segment 3 bases; nucleotides outside the gene matches: 3. CDR3 size: 15 residues. Germline CDR1 MGHRA, CDR2 YSYEKL. Method: immunoSEQ multiplex PCR; TCRdb's copy keeps in-frame clones and lacks some. The profile shows about 120,000 clones, approximately 92% of them singletons. The sequence was collected from a human donor in good health. The chain links TRBV4-1 to TRBJ2-7; 11 positions match TRBD2. The sequenced sample was non-Treg CD4+ T cells sorted from blood. The CDR3 DNA is TGCGCCAGCAGCCAACCGACTAGCGGGGTCTACGAGCAGTACTTC. Encoded protein: CASSQPTSGVYEQYF.